This TCR beta chain was identified during a study of cytomegalovirus exposure and HLA in healthy donors. Study conclusions and caveats: Cytomegalovirus association was listed for around 180 TCR beta chains. In an earlier analysis, productive rearrangement rates for most beta V segments clustered near 90% or 30%.

Trimming removed 5 bases at V and 5 bases at J, with 9 bases between. Germline V gives CDR1 SQVTM, CDR2 ANQGSEA. This CDR3 comprises 11 residues. PCR was performed using 60 Vbeta and 13 Jbeta primers. Measured with immunoSEQ multiplex PCR; TCRdb has only the in-frame clones, and not every one. The sample yields 170,000 or so clones, around 77% seen once. Concerning this clone itself: The antigen remains unidentified.

This sequence was found in a man aged 60-69 years in good health and CMV-seronegative. This chain links TRBV29-1 with TRBJ1-1, with D unresolved. Sequencing was done on a sample of PBMCs. In nucleotides, the CDR3 is TGCAGCGTTCATACGGGAACTGAAGCTTTCTTT. Its protein product is CSVHTGTEAFF. Using reference TRBV29-1 and TRBJ1-1 for the parts outside the CDR3, the full variable domain is SAVISQKPSRDICQRGTSLTIQCQVDSQVTMMFWYRQQPGQSLTLIATANQGSEATYESGFVIDKFPISRPNLTFSTLTVSNMSPEDSSIYLCSVHTGTEAFFGQGTRLTVV.